This T cell receptor beta chain was captured in a study of regulatory T cells in long-lasting Graves disease. The CDR3 totals 15 residues. The germline V gene has CDR1 MNHEY and CDR2 SVGAGI. Findings of the study overall: Thyroid tissue was not studied; only peripheral blood was.

On this clonotype: Its target is not known.

Time point given: persistent/refractory GD, antithyroid drugs over 5 years with positive TRAb. Following extraction of RNA from PBMCs, that RNA was used to make the TCR library. CDR3 regions were amplified by Arm-PCR using iRepertoire HTBI primers to build TCR beta libraries. TCRdb reprocessed the multiplex PCR reads via MiXCR and lists one record per CDR3 protein. This sample has 600,000 to 850,000 distinct CDR3 sequences, with 25% to 30% found just once. Source: peripheral blood mononuclear cells (PBMCs), taken when the disease was refractory, from a patient treated with antithyroid drugs. The receptor comes from a female donor with Graves disease. The chain uses TRBV6-5 and TRBJ2-5; 9 nucleotides line up with TRBD1. The J call may not be correct, given that the DNA end is closer to TRBJ2-4. CDR3 nucleotide sequence: TGTGCCAGCAGTTATTCCCTTGACAGGGGGGGCATTCAGTACTTC. Its translation is CASSYSLDRGGIQYF.